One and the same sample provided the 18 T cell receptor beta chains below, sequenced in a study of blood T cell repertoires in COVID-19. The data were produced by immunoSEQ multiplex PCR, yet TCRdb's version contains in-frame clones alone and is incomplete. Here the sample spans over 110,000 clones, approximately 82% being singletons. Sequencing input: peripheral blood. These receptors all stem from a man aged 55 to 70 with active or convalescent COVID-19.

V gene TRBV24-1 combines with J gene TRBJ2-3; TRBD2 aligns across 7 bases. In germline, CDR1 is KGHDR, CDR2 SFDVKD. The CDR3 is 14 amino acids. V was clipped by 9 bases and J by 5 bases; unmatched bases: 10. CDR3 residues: CATLGGSLLDTQYF. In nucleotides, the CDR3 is TGTGCCACCCTGGGGGGGAGTTTGTTAGATACGCAGTATTTT.

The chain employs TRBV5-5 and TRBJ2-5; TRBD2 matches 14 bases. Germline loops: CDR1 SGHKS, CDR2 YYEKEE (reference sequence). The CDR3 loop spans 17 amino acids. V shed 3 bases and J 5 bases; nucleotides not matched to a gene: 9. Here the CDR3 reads CASSSLLTSGRGETQYF. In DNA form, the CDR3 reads TGTGCCAGCAGCTCCCTATTGACTAGCGGGAGGGGGGAGACCCAGTACTTC.

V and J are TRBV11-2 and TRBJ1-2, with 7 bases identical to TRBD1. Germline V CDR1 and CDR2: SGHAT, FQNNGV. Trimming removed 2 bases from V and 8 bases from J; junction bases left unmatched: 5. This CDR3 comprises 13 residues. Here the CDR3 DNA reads TGTGCCAGCAGCTTAACAGGGGATCAGGGCTACACCTTC. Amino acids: CASSLTGDQGYTF.

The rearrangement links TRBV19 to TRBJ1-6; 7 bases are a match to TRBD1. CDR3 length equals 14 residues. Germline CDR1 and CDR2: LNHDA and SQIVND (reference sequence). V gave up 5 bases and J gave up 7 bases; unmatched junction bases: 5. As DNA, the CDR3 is TGTGCCAGTAGTCCAGGGACAGCGAATTCACCCCTCCACTTT. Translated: CASSPGTANSPLHF. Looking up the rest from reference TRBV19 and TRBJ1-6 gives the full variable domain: DGGITQSPKYLFRKEGQNVTLSCEQNLNHDAMYWYRQDPGQGLRLIYYSQIVNDFQKGDIAEGYSVSREKKESFPLTVTSAQKNPTAFYLCASSPGTANSPLHFGNGTRLTVT.

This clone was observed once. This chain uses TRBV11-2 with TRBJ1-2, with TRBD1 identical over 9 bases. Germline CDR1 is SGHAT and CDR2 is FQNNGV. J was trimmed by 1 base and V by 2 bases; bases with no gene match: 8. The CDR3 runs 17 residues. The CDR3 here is CASSLQDRGWGNYGYTF. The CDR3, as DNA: TGTGCCAGCAGCTTACAGGACAGGGGATGGGGTAACTATGGCTACACCTTC.

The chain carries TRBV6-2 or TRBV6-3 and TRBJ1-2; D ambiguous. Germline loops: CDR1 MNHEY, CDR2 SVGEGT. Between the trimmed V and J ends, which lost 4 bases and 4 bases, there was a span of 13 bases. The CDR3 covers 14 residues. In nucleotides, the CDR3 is TGTGCCAGCAGTTCCCCGGTCCTTTCCTATGGCTACACCTTC. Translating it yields CASSSPVLSYGYTF.

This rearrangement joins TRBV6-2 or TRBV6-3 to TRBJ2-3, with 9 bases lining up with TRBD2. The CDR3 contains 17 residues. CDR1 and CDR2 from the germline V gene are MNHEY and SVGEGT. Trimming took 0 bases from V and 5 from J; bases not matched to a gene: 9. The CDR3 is CASSYSGAGGPQDTQYF. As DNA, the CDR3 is TGTGCCAGCAGTTACTCCGGGGCGGGAGGGCCACAAGATACGCAGTATTTT.

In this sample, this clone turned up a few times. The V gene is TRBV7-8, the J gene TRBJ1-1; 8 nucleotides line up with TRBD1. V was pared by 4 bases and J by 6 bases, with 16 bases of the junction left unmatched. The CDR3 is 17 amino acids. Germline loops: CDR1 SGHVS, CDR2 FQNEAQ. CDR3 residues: CASSSMIGGQDPSEAFF. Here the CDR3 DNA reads TGTGCCAGCAGCTCAATGATCGGGGGACAGGACCCTTCTGAAGCTTTCTTT.

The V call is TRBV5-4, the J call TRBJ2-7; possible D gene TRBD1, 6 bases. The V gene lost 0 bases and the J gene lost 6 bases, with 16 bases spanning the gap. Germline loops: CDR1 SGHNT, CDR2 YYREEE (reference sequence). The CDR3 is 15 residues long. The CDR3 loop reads CASSLVDSSFGEQYF. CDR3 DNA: TGTGCCAGCAGCTTGGTGGACAGTTCCTTTGGCGAGCAGTACTTC.

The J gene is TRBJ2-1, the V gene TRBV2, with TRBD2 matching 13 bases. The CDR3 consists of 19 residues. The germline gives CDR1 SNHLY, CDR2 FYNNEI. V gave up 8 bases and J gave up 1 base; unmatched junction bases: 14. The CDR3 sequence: CASRRRGTSGIQSYNEQFF. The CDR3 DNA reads TGTGCCAGCCGGAGGAGGGGGACTAGCGGGATTCAATCCTACAATGAGCAGTTCTTC.

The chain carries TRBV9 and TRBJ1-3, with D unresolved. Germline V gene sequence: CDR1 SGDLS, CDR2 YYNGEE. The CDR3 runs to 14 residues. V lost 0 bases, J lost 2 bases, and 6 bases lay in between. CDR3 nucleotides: TGTGCCAGCAGCGTAGGCGGGGCTGGAAACACCATATATTTT. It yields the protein CASSVGGAGNTIYF.

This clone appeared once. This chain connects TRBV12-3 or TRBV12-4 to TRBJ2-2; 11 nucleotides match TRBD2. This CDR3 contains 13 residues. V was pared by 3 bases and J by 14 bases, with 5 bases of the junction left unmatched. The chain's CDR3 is CASSLLLAGALFF. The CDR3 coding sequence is TGTGCCAGCAGTTTGCTACTAGCGGGAGCCCTGTTTTTT.

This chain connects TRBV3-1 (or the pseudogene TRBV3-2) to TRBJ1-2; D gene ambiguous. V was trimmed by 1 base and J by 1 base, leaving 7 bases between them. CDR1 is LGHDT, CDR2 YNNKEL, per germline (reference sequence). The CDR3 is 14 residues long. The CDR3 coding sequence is TGTGCCAGCAGCCAAGGGACTGTTAACTATGGCTACACCTTC. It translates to CASSQGTVNYGYTF.

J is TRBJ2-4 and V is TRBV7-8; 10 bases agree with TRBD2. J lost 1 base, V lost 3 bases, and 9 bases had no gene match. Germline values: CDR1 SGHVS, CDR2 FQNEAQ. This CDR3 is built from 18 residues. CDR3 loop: CASSFASGSPAAKNIQYF. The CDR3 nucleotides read TGTGCCAGCAGCTTCGCTAGCGGGAGTCCCGCGGCCAAAAACATTCAGTACTTC.

CDR3 nucleotides: TGCAGTGCACGGCAGGGTACTGGCTACACCTTC. Translating gives CSARQGTGYTF. V usage is TRBV20-1 and J usage is TRBJ1-2; maybe TRBD1 (5 bases). V was trimmed by 6 bases and J by 7 bases, leaving 12 bases between them. The V gene's germline CDR1 is DFQATT and CDR2 SNEGSKA (reference sequence). The CDR3 spans 11 residues.

The DNA of the CDR3 is TGTGCCAGCAGCTCTACGAGGGCCCGTACCATATATTTT. The encoded protein is CASSSTRARTIYF. This chain links TRBV5-8 with TRBJ1-3; no clear D gene. The CDR3 loop spans 13 amino acids. The V end was cut by 3 bases, the J end by 10 bases, with 14 bases between. CDR1 is SGHTS, CDR2 YDEGEE, per germline.

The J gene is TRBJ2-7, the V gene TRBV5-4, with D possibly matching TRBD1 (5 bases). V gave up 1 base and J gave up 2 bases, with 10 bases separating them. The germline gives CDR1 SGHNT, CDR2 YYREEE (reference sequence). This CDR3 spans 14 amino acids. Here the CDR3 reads CASSLTGQPYEQYV. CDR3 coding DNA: TGTGCCAGCAGCTTGACCGGACAACCCTACGAGCAGTACGTC.

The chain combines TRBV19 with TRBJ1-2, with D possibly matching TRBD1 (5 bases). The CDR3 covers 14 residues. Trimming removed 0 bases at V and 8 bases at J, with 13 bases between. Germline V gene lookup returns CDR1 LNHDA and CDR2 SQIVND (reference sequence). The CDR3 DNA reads TGTGCCAGTAGTATAGATCCTGCCGGGGGGGGCTACACCTTC. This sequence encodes CASSIDPAGGGYTF.